This passage covers 15 T cell receptor beta chains from one sample sequenced in a study of blood T cell repertoires in COVID-19. Libraries were prepared by immunoSEQ multiplex PCR; TCRdb keeps only in-frame clonotypes and omits some of them. The sample holds 200,000 to 250,000 clones; around 80% are singletons and the top ten take approximately 12%. The sample taken for sequencing was peripheral blood. All receptors come from a woman in her forties with acute or convalescent COVID-19.

This chain uses TRBV5-6 with TRBJ2-7; 8 nucleotides agree with TRBD2. The V segment lost 2 bases and the J segment 6 bases; nucleotides outside the gene matches: 7. The CDR3 totals 14 residues. CDR1 is SGHDT, CDR2 YYEEEE, per germline. The chain's CDR3 is CASSFQGLVSEQYF. The CDR3 DNA sequence: TGTGCCAGCAGCTTTCAGGGACTAGTGTCCGAGCAGTACTTC.

The chain is built from TRBV9 and TRBJ2-3, with 13 bases matching TRBD2. The CDR3 runs 19 residues. The trim removed 0 bases at V and 3 bases at J, leaving 10 bases unmatched. Germline lookup yields CDR1 SGDLS and CDR2 YYNGEE. CDR3 loop: CASSVVPGLAGIGTDTQYF. The CDR3 DNA reads as TGTGCCAGCAGCGTAGTGCCGGGACTAGCGGGAATAGGTACAGATACGCAGTATTTT.

This clone was counted a few times. The chain combines TRBV4-3 with TRBJ1-4, with D maybe TRBD1 (5 bases). Germline V gives CDR1 LGHNA, CDR2 YSLEER. This CDR3 is 16 amino acids long. V shed 0 bases and J shed 3 bases, with 11 bases lying between them. The CDR3: CASSQDGGTANEKLFF. The CDR3 coding sequence is TGCGCCAGCAGCCAAGATGGAGGGACGGCTAATGAAAAACTGTTTTTT.

V and J are TRBV6-5 and TRBJ2-3; TRBD1 matches 7 bases. J lost 4 bases, V lost 6 bases, and 10 bases had no gene match. Germline loops: CDR1 MNHEY, CDR2 SVGAGI. The CDR3 has 15 residues. In nucleotides, the CDR3 is TGTGCCAGCAGCCTGAGGGGGACAGTTCCAGATACGCAGTATTTT. It specifies CASSLRGTVPDTQYF.

The rearrangement uses TRBV19 and TRBJ1-4, with 7 nucleotides matching TRBD1. The CDR3 covers 14 residues. Germline-derived CDR1 and CDR2 are LNHDA and SQIVND (reference sequence). J lost 3 bases, V lost 6 bases, and 4 bases had no gene match. The chain's CDR3 is CASRRTGPNEKLFF. DNA of the CDR3: TGTGCCAGTAGGCGGACAGGCCCTAATGAAAAACTGTTTTTT.

The chain couples TRBV6-5 to TRBJ1-5; perhaps TRBD1 as D (6 bases). Trimming pared 6 bases from V and 3 bases from J, leaving 9 bases between. This CDR3 is built from 13 residues. CDR1 and CDR2 from the germline V gene are MNHEY and SVGAGI. The CDR3 coding sequence is TGTGCCAGCAGCGGACAGTACAATCAGCCCCAGCATTTT. Translated, it gives CASSGQYNQPQHF.

The chain employs TRBV7-9 and TRBJ1-4; the D gene is possibly TRBD1 (5 bases). Germline values: CDR1 SEHNR, CDR2 FQNEAQ (reference sequence). Trimming took 3 bases from V and 8 from J, leaving 13 bases between them. The CDR3 consists of 14 residues. The CDR3 region is CASSLWTRGEKLFF. DNA of the CDR3: TGTGCCAGCAGCTTGTGGACCCGGGGGGAAAAACTGTTTTTT.

V and J are TRBV19 and TRBJ2-5; D perhaps matches TRBD1 (6 bases). The CDR3 is 14 amino acids. V lost 3 bases and J 1 base, leaving 9 bases between the germline ends. The V gene's germline CDR1 is LNHDA and CDR2 SQIVND (reference sequence). The CDR3, as DNA: TGTGCCAGTAGTATCGGCAGGGGCCAAGAGACCCAGTACTTC. This translates into CASSIGRGQETQYF.

The chain joins TRBV7-2 to TRBJ1-5; tentatively, D is TRBD1 (6 bases). Trimming left V 5 bases short and J 15 bases short, with 20 bases between. Germline lookup yields CDR1 SGHTA and CDR2 FQGNSA. This CDR3 spans 13 amino acids. DNA of the CDR3: TGTGCCAGCAGCCTTAGTGGGACATCTCGTCGGCATTTT. This gives the protein CASSLSGTSRRHF.

The chain joins TRBV27 to TRBJ2-1, with D hard to call. The CDR3 contains 12 residues. The V end lost 3 bases, the J end lost 5 bases, and 5 bases lay between the germline ends. The germline V gene has CDR1 MNHEY and CDR2 SMNVEV (reference sequence). CDR3 residues: CASSFLDNEQFF. In DNA form, the CDR3 reads TGTGCCAGCAGTTTTCTCGACAATGAGCAGTTCTTC.

This rearrangement joins TRBV4-2 to TRBJ2-2; D is perhaps TRBD1 (6 bases). CDR1 and CDR2 (germline): LGHNA, YNFKEQ. The V and J ends lost 2 bases and 7 bases respectively, with 8 bases between them. The CDR3 contains 13 residues. The CDR3, as DNA: TGTGCCAGCAGCCAACAGGGGAGCGGGGAGCTGTTTTTT. It yields the protein CASSQQGSGELFF.

This clone was seen just once. V is TRBV30 and J is TRBJ1-5, with D possibly being TRBD1 (5 bases). V was pared by 4 bases and J by 0 bases, with 13 bases between. CDR3 size: 15 residues. Germline CDR1 is GTSNPN and CDR2 is SVGIG (reference sequence). CDR3 nucleotide sequence: TGTGCCTGGACCCCCCAGGGTCATAGCAATCAGCCCCAGCATTTT. Amino acids: CAWTPQGHSNQPQHF.

This sequence joins TRBV11-2 and TRBJ1-2, with D hard to call. V was pared by 5 bases and J by 4 bases, with 14 bases between. The length of the CDR3 is 14 residues. CDR1 and CDR2 from the germline V gene are SGHAT and FQNNGV. For the CDR3, the DNA is TGTGCCAGCAGCCCCGGGGAGGGAGGCTATGGCTACACCTTC. This sequence encodes CASSPGEGGYGYTF. Full variable domain (missing parts from reference TRBV11-2 and TRBJ1-2): EAGVAQSPRYKIIEKRQSVAFWCNPISGHATLYWYQQILGQGPKLLIQFQNNGVVDDSQLPKDRFSAERLKGVDSTLKIQPAKLEDSAVYLCASSPGEGGYGYTFGSGTRLTVV.

This clone has only a few counts. The gene calls are TRBV5-4 and TRBJ1-6; 8 bases are shared with TRBD1. The V gene's germline CDR1 is SGHNT and CDR2 YYREEE (reference sequence). The V gene end was trimmed by 4 bases and the J gene end by 6 bases; junction bases not matched to a gene: 9. The CDR3 runs 16 residues. CDR3: CASSPNADRGNSPLHF. The CDR3 DNA is TGTGCCAGCAGCCCCAATGCAGACAGGGGTAATTCACCCCTCCACTTT.

The chain employs TRBV7-6 and TRBJ2-7, with a possible D match to TRBD2 (7 bases). The CDR3 is made up of 15 amino acids. V lost 4 bases, J lost 3 bases, and 16 bases lay in between. Looked up from germline, CDR1 is SGHVS and CDR2 is FNYEAQ. CDR3 loop: CASSSGRGGHYEQYF. The CDR3 DNA reads as TGTGCCAGCAGCTCGGGGAGGGGGGGGCACTACGAGCAGTACTTC.